This T cell receptor (beta chain) is from a study of cytomegalovirus exposure and HLA in healthy donors. Whole-study context: Within the Caucasian-associated ancestry cluster were roughly 79% of the roughly 430 genotyped donors. Study-level results: Roughly uniform depth of sequencing across donors was assumed in presence/absence analyses. Associated with cytomegalovirus, according to the listing, were 150 to 200 TCR beta chains.

This clone was observed a handful of times. Its antigen is still unknown. It was with 60 Vbeta and 13 Jbeta primers that the PCR ran. The data were produced by immunoSEQ multiplex PCR, yet TCRdb's version contains in-frame clones alone and is incomplete. The sample includes 100,000 or so clones, 13% to 15% of them seen just once. V lost 4 bases and J lost 6; bases outside the gene matches: 4. This CDR3 comprises 15 residues. CDR1 and CDR2 from the germline V gene are SGHDN and FVKESK. This chain uses TRBV14 with TRBJ2-3; TRBD2 matches at 13 bases. Sequencing was done on a sample of PBMCs. The receptor was isolated from a female donor in good health and CMV-seronegative. DNA for the CDR3: TGTGCCAGCAGCCGAGGGACTAGCGGGGTTGATACGCAGTATTTT. It is translated as CASSRGTSGVDTQYF. The complete variable domain, with remaining parts taken from reference TRBV14 and TRBJ2-3, reads EAGVTQFPSHSVIEKGQTVTLRCDPISGHDNLYWYRRVMGKEIKFLLHFVKESKQDESGMPNNRFLAERTGGTYSTLKVQPAELEDSGVYFCASSRGTSGVDTQYFGPGTRLTVL.